The following is a TCR beta chain sequence with its context. There is no known antigen for this receptor. Qualities for individual bases were not recorded, and no much larger clone is one base off. This sample was included in a study of CD8 T cells in ankylosing spondylitis (dated by TCRdb to the late 2010s). Regarding the research as a whole: To find TCR variants linked to disease, the study profiled T cell receptor beta repertoires in ankylosing spondylitis patients and healthy donors. In total, the full study cohort was made up of 108 healthy donors and some 26 ankylosing spondylitis patients. Samples of peripheral blood were taken, and for ankylosing spondylitis patients, synovial fluid was collected as well. Results the study describes overall, beyond this receptor: In peripheral blood, the disease-linked clones were found at relatively low frequencies and had a CD8+ phenotype. Significant enrichment of the disease-linked clones was reported in matched synovial fluid samples from ankylosing spondylitis patients. Some TCR beta motif variants had previously been reported in synovial fluid and blood of reactive arthritis patients, which suggested common disease-initiation mechanisms. Blood from ankylosing spondylitis patients appeared to be characterized by a TCR beta motif composed of eight highly homologous amino acid variants.

Sequenced using an Illumina HiSeq 2500. Quantitative 5'-RACE with molecular barcodes was used to prepare TCR beta libraries. Per the authors' processing: A new computational method based on a probabilistic model of VDJ rearrangement was used to identify disease-linked TCR variants. TCRdb trimmed public reads at Q25 via fastp, called clones via MiXCR and kept in-frame beta chains. Records with the same CDR3 protein are collapsed into one entry carrying the most frequent genes and DNA. These V and J calls rely on TCRdb rather than the paper's analysis. The sample includes a few hundred thousand distinct CDR3 sequences, with 18% observed a single time. The top ten clonotypes cover roughly 34% of the sample. CDR1 and CDR2 were assigned from the germline V gene (reference sequence) as PRHDT and FYEKMQ. The CDR3, cysteine through phenylalanine, is 17 amino acids long. The retained sequence is limited to the CDR3, 51 bases, with the frame set at the first base. Compared with germline, V lacks 1 base and J lacks 8 bases; bases without a gene match: 12.

The TCR comes from a male donor with ankylosing spondylitis or in good health (not recorded which). The chain employs TRBV13 and TRBJ2-1, and TRBD2 matches 9 of the central bases. The material sequenced was blood, either unsorted or a sorted T cell fraction (not recorded which). The CDR3 reads as follows: CASSLAPAGGPLHEQFF. In nucleotides, the sequence is TGTGCCAGCAGCTTAGCCCCAGCGGGAGGTCCGTTGCATGAGCAGTTCTTC.